This T cell receptor beta chain was captured by sequencing in a study of T cell responses to AZD1222 COVID-19 vaccine. The repertoire was sequenced with immunoSEQ multiplex PCR; TCRdb's copy has only in-frame clones and lacks some. The sample shows around 100,000 clones, 88% of them seen only once. Looked up from germline, CDR1 is SGHAT and CDR2 is FQNNGV. Trimming cost V 1 base and J 6 bases, with 12 bases left between them. The CDR3 is 14 amino acids. The clonotype was recovered from an adult in good health. The rearrangement links TRBV11-2 to TRBJ2-5; weak D call: TRBD1 (6 bases). Sequences were derived from peripheral blood, sampled on day 0 of AZD1222 vaccination. The CDR3 sequence is CASSLVQGRQTQYF. In DNA, the CDR3 is TGTGCCAGCAGCTTAGTCCAGGGGCGCCAGACCCAGTACTTC.